The 16 T cell receptor beta chains below all came from one sample that was sequenced in a study of CD8 T cells in ankylosing spondylitis. Study results and caveats: In ankylosing spondylitis blood, a motif of roughly eight highly homologous TCR beta variants appeared characteristic.

Each CDR3 protein gets one entry after TCRdb re-called the 5' RACE reads with MiXCR. Of approximately 540,000 distinct CDR3 sequences listed, 9.5% to 15% were seen once; the top ten hold approximately 6.2%. No cognate antigen is known for these TCRs. The sequencing sample was made of blood, either unsorted or a sorted T cell fraction (not recorded which). Source of these receptors: a male donor with ankylosing spondylitis.

The sample holds a few counts of this clonotype. The J gene is TRBJ2-1, the V gene TRBV7-6; 9 positions agree with TRBD2. The CDR3 sequence is 15 residues long. Losses at the gene ends were 6 bases for V and 6 bases for J; bases not matched to a gene: 9. CDR1 and CDR2 (germline): SGHVS, FNYEAQ. CDR3 coding DNA: TGTGCCAGCAGTACAAGCGGGAGGTATGGCAATGAGCAGTTCTTC. Its protein is CASSTSGRYGNEQFF.

This rearrangement joins TRBV20-1 to TRBJ2-7; the D gene could be TRBD1 or TRBD2 (5 bases each). Trimming cost V 6 bases and J 4 bases, with 19 bases left between them. The CDR3 is 14 residues long. Germline V gene data show CDR1 as DFQATT and CDR2 as SNEGSKA (reference sequence). The CDR3 DNA follows: TGCAGTGCCCTGCAGGGACGGCCAGCGTACGAGCAGTACTTC. As protein: CSALQGRPAYEQYF.

This clonotype has just a few counts. This rearrangement joins TRBV12-3 or TRBV12-4 to TRBJ2-1, with D perhaps TRBD1 (5 bases). Trimming stripped 6 bases from V and 5 bases from J, with 20 bases between. This CDR3 has 16 amino acids. For the CDR3, the DNA is TGTGCCAGCAGACCAGTGGCAGGGTATTTTCACAATGAGCAGTTCTTC. Protein sequence: CASRPVAGYFHNEQFF.

The sample holds many counts of this clonotype. Its ends do not fully match the called genes, so a read error is possible. J is TRBJ2-5 and V is TRBV18; D gene uncertain. The CDR3 consists of 13 residues. Germline-derived CDR1 and CDR2 are KGHSH and LQKENI. CDR3 loop: CASSPRLQETQYF. CDR3 in DNA: TGCGCCAGCAGCCCCAGACTGCAAGAGACCCAGTACTTC.

This clonotype was observed a few times. The J gene is TRBJ1-5, the V gene TRBV20-1; 9 bases are shared with TRBD1. CDR1 is DFQATT and CDR2 is SNEGSKA in the germline V gene (reference sequence). V lost 5 bases and J lost 6; bases outside the gene matches: 8. The CDR3 length is 14 residues. Here the CDR3 reads CSAHPGQGGQPQHF. For the CDR3, the DNA is TGCAGTGCTCATCCGGGACAGGGAGGTCAGCCCCAGCATTTT.

V usage is TRBV29-1 and J usage is TRBJ2-3; D unresolved. With 0 bases removed from V and 0 bases from J, the gap between germline ends came to 7 bases. From germline, CDR1 is SQVTM and CDR2 ANQGSEA. The CDR3 runs 14 residues. CDR3 region: CSVEDITSTDTQYF. CDR3 DNA: TGCAGCGTTGAAGACATCACTAGCACAGATACGCAGTATTTT.

The chain is built from TRBV11-3 and TRBJ2-1; TRBD1 matches 8 bases. CDR1 is SGHNT and CDR2 is YENEEA in the germline V gene. CDR3 size: 14 residues. With 8 bases clipped from V and 8 bases from J, the junction kept 11 bases outside the gene matches. CDR3 DNA: TGTGCCAGCCACCCCGGACAGGGCATCTATGAGCAGTTCTTC. Translation: CASHPGQGIYEQFF. The full variable domain, rest sourced from reference TRBV11-3 and TRBJ2-1, is EAGVVQSPRYKIIEKKQPVAFWCNPISGHNTLYWYLQNLGQGPELLIRYENEEAVDDSQLPKDRFSAERLKGVDSTLKIQPAELGDSAVYLCASHPGQGIYEQFFGPGTRLTVL.

The chain links TRBV9 to TRBJ2-5; 8 nucleotides line up with TRBD1. Germline V gene sequence: CDR1 SGDLS, CDR2 YYNGEE. V was clipped by 4 bases and J by 4 bases; unmatched bases: 6. The CDR3 has 14 residues. The CDR3 coding sequence is TGTGCCAGCAGCACAGGACAGGGAGCAGAGACCCAGTACTTC. This encodes CASSTGQGAETQYF.

The chain carries TRBV28 and TRBJ1-2; D is unclear. The CDR3 loop spans 13 amino acids. Germline loops: CDR1 MDHEN, CDR2 SYDVKM. Trimming took 6 bases from V and 7 from J, leaving 15 bases between them. The DNA of the CDR3 is TGTGCCAGCAGCCAACTCAGCCCTACTGGCTACACCTTC. This gives the protein CASSQLSPTGYTF.

This clonotype occurred many times. The V call is TRBV20-1, the J call TRBJ1-5; D uncertain. Germline values: CDR1 DFQATT, CDR2 SNEGSKA (reference sequence). CDR3 length equals 14 residues. Trimming cost V 3 bases and J 2 bases, with 11 bases left between them. CDR3 sequence: CSARKGGGNQPQHF. CDR3 nucleotide sequence: TGCAGTGCTAGGAAGGGCGGGGGCAATCAGCCCCAGCATTTT.

This clonotype came up many times. The V gene is TRBV5-1, the J gene TRBJ2-3; TRBD2 matches 10 bases. The germline gives CDR1 SGHRS, CDR2 YFSETQ. This CDR3 has 15 residues. Trimming took 1 base from V and 3 from J; bases not matched to a gene: 2. The CDR3 loop is CASSLTSGTTDTQYF. CDR3 sequence (DNA): TGCGCCAGCAGCTTGACTAGCGGGACGACAGATACGCAGTATTTT.

This clonotype was counted between two and nine times. The chain has TRBV18 and TRBJ2-7, with 10 nucleotides matching TRBD2. CDR1 is KGHSH, CDR2 LQKENI, per germline. The CDR3 consists of 15 residues. The trim removed 4 bases at V and 4 bases at J, leaving 7 bases unmatched. CDR3 sequence: CASSQGASGSYEQYF. DNA of the CDR3: TGTGCCAGCTCACAAGGCGCTAGCGGGAGTTACGAGCAGTACTTC.

This clonotype was seen only a few times. J is TRBJ2-3 and V is TRBV15; no reliable D call. V lost 3 bases to trimming and J lost 5 bases, with 6 bases between them. The CDR3 has 12 residues. From germline, CDR1 is LNHNV and CDR2 YYDKDF (reference sequence). CDR3 sequence reads: CATSSSGDTQYF. CDR3 coding DNA: TGTGCCACCAGCAGTTCCGGAGATACGCAGTATTTT.

The rearrangement uses TRBV24-1 and TRBJ2-7; D uncertain. CDR3 size: 14 residues. V lost 4 bases, J lost 2 bases, and 11 bases lay in between. CDR1 and CDR2 (germline): KGHDR, SFDVKD. CDR3 DNA sequence: TGTGCCACCAGTGACTCACCCCTGCCCTACGAGCAGTACTTC. The encoded protein is CATSDSPLPYEQYF.

This clonotype was recorded many times. J is TRBJ1-4 and V is TRBV6-5, with D perhaps matching TRBD1 (6 bases). This CDR3 comprises 14 residues. The ends were cut back, 2 bases at V and 8 bases at J, with 12 bases in the middle. Germline loops: CDR1 MNHEY, CDR2 SVGAGI. CDR3 amino acids: CASSYERDMEKLFF. CDR3 DNA: TGTGCCAGCAGTTACGAGAGGGACATGGAAAAACTGTTTTTT.

This clonotype was observed many times. The chain is built from TRBV20-1 and TRBJ2-3; D not certain. Germline assignment: CDR1 DFQATT and CDR2 SNEGSKA (reference sequence). Trimming removed 0 bases at V and 1 base at J, with 8 bases between. The CDR3 is made up of 14 amino acids. In DNA form, the CDR3 reads TGCAGTGCTAGAGACCGGGTGGGCACAGATACGCAGTATTTT. This codes for CSARDRVGTDTQYF.